Below are 24 T cell receptor beta chains sequenced from a single sample in a study of T cell responses to AZD1222 COVID-19 vaccine. The protocol was immunoSEQ multiplex PCR, while the TCRdb copy is restricted to in-frame clones and leaves out a portion. The data hold roughly 150,000 clones, with around 90% observed a single time. The material sequenced was peripheral blood, taken on day 0 of AZD1222 vaccination. The receptors stem from an adult in good health.

The genes are TRBV6-6 and TRBJ1-4, with D perhaps matching TRBD1 (6 bases). The CDR3 loop spans 16 amino acids. With 5 bases removed from V and 4 bases from J, the gap between germline ends came to 17 bases. Germline CDR1 reads MNHNY; CDR2 reads SVGAGI (reference sequence). In DNA, the CDR3 is TGTGCCAGCAGTCCAAGCAGCATGGACAGTAATGAAAAACTGTTTTTT. Translated: CASSPSSMDSNEKLFF.

The rearrangement uses TRBV27 and TRBJ2-7; TRBD2 matches 8 bases. The V segment lost 2 bases and the J segment 5 bases; nucleotides outside the gene matches: 8. Germline V gene data show CDR1 as MNHEY and CDR2 as SMNVEV (reference sequence). CDR3 length: 15 amino acids. The CDR3 loop is CASSLRVAGPHEQYF. CDR3 sequence (DNA): TGTGCCAGCAGTTTACGGGTAGCGGGACCCCACGAGCAGTACTTC.

The V gene is TRBV7-8, the J gene TRBJ1-4, with 7 bases lining up with TRBD1. Trimming took 5 bases from V and 5 from J; bases not matched to a gene: 11. This CDR3 contains 16 residues. The germline V gene encodes CDR1 SGHVS and CDR2 FQNEAQ. CDR3 loop: CASSGAVLQGNEKLFF. The DNA of the CDR3 is TGTGCCAGCAGCGGGGCGGTGTTACAGGGGAATGAAAAACTGTTTTTT.

V usage is TRBV12-5 and J usage is TRBJ1-4, with D perhaps TRBD1 (6 bases). The V end was cut by 5 bases, the J end by 7 bases, with 11 bases between. This CDR3 is built from 13 residues. Germline V lookup: CDR1 LGHNT, CDR2 FRNRAP. The CDR3 sequence: CASGARGGEKLFF. Here the CDR3 DNA reads TGTGCTAGTGGTGCGAGGGGGGGTGAAAAACTGTTTTTT.

The rearrangement joins TRBV2 to TRBJ2-1, with unresolved D. This CDR3 has 14 residues. CDR1 is SNHLY, CDR2 FYNNEI, per germline. Trimming removed 6 bases from V and 6 bases from J, with 15 bases in between. In DNA, the CDR3 is TGTGCCAGCAGCCAAGAGATAGTTATCAATGAGCAGTTCTTC. This sequence encodes CASSQEIVINEQFF. The whole variable domain, filled in from reference TRBV2 and TRBJ2-1, reads EPEVTQTPSHQVTQMGQEVILRCVPISNHLYFYWYRQILGQKVEFLVSFYNNEISEKSEIFDDQFSVERPDGSNFTLKIRSTKLEDSAMYFCASSQEIVINEQFFGPGTRLTVL.

In its sample, this clone was seen once. The chain recombines TRBV7-8 with TRBJ1-3, with D possibly matching TRBD1 (5 bases). Germline V gives CDR1 SGHVS, CDR2 FQNEAQ. The CDR3 consists of 18 residues. V lost 0 bases, J lost 2 bases, and 17 bases lay in between. As DNA, the CDR3 is TGTGCCAGCAGCTTAGCGGCAGGCGAGGGACCCCCTGGAAACACCATATATTTT. Its translation is CASSLAAGEGPPGNTIYF.

The rearrangement links TRBV11-2 to TRBJ2-7; TRBD2 agrees at 12 bases. The ends lost 2 bases at V and 3 bases at J; junction bases unmatched: 11. The CDR3 has 18 residues. Germline values: CDR1 SGHAT, CDR2 FQNNGV. CDR3 region: CASSLSPSKTSGSYEQYF. CDR3 sequence (DNA): TGTGCCAGCAGCTTATCCCCTTCTAAGACTAGCGGGAGCTACGAGCAGTACTTC.

The genes are TRBV7-9 and TRBJ1-4; no firm D call. Germline CDR1 SEHNR, CDR2 FQNEAQ (reference sequence). The CDR3 totals 15 residues. Trimming stripped 4 bases from V and 3 bases from J, with 12 bases between. Here the CDR3 DNA reads TGTGCCAGCAGCTCCTTTGGTAACGCTAATGAAAAACTGTTTTTT. Translating gives CASSSFGNANEKLFF.

This chain joins TRBV24-1 and TRBJ2-2; D is uncertain. The V and J ends lost 4 bases and 1 base respectively, with 0 bases between them. The V gene's germline CDR1 is KGHDR and CDR2 SFDVKD. The CDR3 consists of 12 residues. The CDR3 spells CATSENTGELFF. CDR3 coding DNA: TGTGCCACCAGTGAGAACACCGGGGAGCTGTTTTTT.

This chain links TRBV13 with TRBJ2-1, with D possibly being TRBD1 (6 bases). This CDR3 has 13 residues. The V and J ends lost 3 bases and 6 bases respectively, with 9 bases between them. Per the germline V gene, CDR1 is PRHDT and CDR2 is FYEKMQ (reference sequence). CDR3 nucleotide sequence: TGTGCCAGCAGCTTTACAGGGCCCAATGAGCAGTTCTTC. It specifies CASSFTGPNEQFF.

The J gene is TRBJ1-1, the V gene TRBV30; TRBD1 is a possible D gene (5 bases). This CDR3 spans 16 amino acids. Trimming removed 5 bases at V and 0 bases at J, with 19 bases between. The germline CDR1 and CDR2 sequences are GTSNPN and SVGIG (reference sequence). The CDR3 DNA is TGTGCCTGGTCCCGACCAGGGTGGGGGATGAACACTGAAGCTTTCTTT. Protein: CAWSRPGWGMNTEAFF.

V is TRBV7-2 and J is TRBJ1-1; tentatively, D is TRBD1 (6 bases). The CDR3 runs 15 residues. Deletions cut 2 bases from V and 1 base from J, with 11 bases between. Germline lookup yields CDR1 SGHTA and CDR2 FQGNSA. The CDR3 DNA reads as TGTGCCAGCAGCTTACGGTTAGGGGGGAACACTGAAGCTTTCTTT. Protein product: CASSLRLGGNTEAFF.

The rearrangement uses TRBV5-1 and TRBJ1-1; a possible D gene is TRBD1 (5 bases). CDR1 is SGHRS and CDR2 is YFSETQ in the germline V gene. CDR3 length equals 14 residues. V was trimmed by 0 bases and J by 7 bases, leaving 13 bases between them. The CDR3 region has the DNA TGCGCCAGCAGCTTGGGTGGGCAGGGCTATGAAGCTTTCTTT. Translated, it gives CASSLGGQGYEAFF.

The chain employs TRBV30 and TRBJ2-7; 8 bases fit TRBD2. The J segment lost 5 bases and the V segment lost 3 bases, leaving 12 bases of the junction unmatched. Germline CDR1 reads GTSNPN; CDR2 reads SVGIG (reference sequence). CDR3 size: 15 residues. The CDR3, as DNA: TGTGCCTGGAGCCCAAGGTCGGGGGGGCTTGACGAGCAGTACTTC. This sequence encodes CAWSPRSGGLDEQYF.

About this clone itself: Other DNA sequences within the sample encode an identical CDR3. This chain joins TRBV11-2 and TRBJ1-2; 7 bases agree with TRBD1. Germline CDR1 SGHAT, CDR2 FQNNGV. Trimming took 4 bases from V and 5 from J; bases not matched to a gene: 4. The CDR3 loop spans 13 amino acids. The chain's CDR3 is CASSSTGPYGYTF. DNA of the CDR3: TGTGCCAGCAGCTCGACAGGGCCATATGGCTACACCTTC.

V and J are TRBV6-1 and TRBJ1-6, with 8 bases lining up with TRBD1. The CDR3 extends over 15 amino acids. CDR1 is MNHNS and CDR2 is SASEGT in the germline V gene. J lost 7 bases, V lost 3 bases, and 5 bases had no gene match. The CDR3 coding sequence is TGTGCCAGCAGTGAGGGGACAGGACGGAATTCACCCCTCCACTTT. Encoded protein: CASSEGTGRNSPLHF.

V usage is TRBV5-4 and J usage is TRBJ1-2; no clear D. Germline CDR1 is SGHNT and CDR2 is YYREEE (reference sequence). V was trimmed by 0 bases and J by 8 bases, leaving 14 bases between them. CDR3 length equals 14 residues. This chain's CDR3 is CASSLGAGFGGYTF. The CDR3, as DNA: TGTGCCAGCAGCTTGGGAGCCGGGTTTGGCGGCTACACCTTC.

The chain employs TRBV6-6 and TRBJ2-1, with TRBD2 identical over 12 bases. J lost 8 bases, V lost 5 bases, and 13 bases had no gene match. CDR1 and CDR2 (germline): MNHNY, SVGAGI (reference sequence). The CDR3 sequence is 17 residues long. CDR3 bases: TGTGCCAGCAGTCTATCAAAGACTAGCGGGGGTCGGTATGAGCAGTTCTTC. Translated: CASSLSKTSGGRYEQFF.

V usage is TRBV7-6 and J usage is TRBJ2-5; 7 bases are shared with TRBD2. Per the germline V gene, CDR1 is SGHVS and CDR2 is FNYEAQ. The CDR3 totals 18 residues. V shed 5 bases and J 1 base; nucleotides not matched to a gene: 16. CDR3 sequence reads: CASSGAGSGVLLQETQYF. The CDR3 bases are TGTGCCAGCAGCGGGGCGGGGAGCGGGGTACTCCTCCAAGAGACCCAGTACTTC.

The gene calls are TRBV15 and TRBJ1-6; D is possibly TRBD1 (5 bases). CDR3 size: 15 residues. Trimming pared 6 bases from V and 0 bases from J, leaving 9 bases between. Germline CDR1 reads LNHNV; CDR2 reads YYDKDF (reference sequence). CDR3 sequence (DNA): TGTGCCACCAGGGAGGGGAGCTCCTATAATTCACCCCTCCACTTT. This codes for CATREGSSYNSPLHF. Full variable domain (rest looked up from reference TRBV15 and TRBJ1-6): DAMVIQNPRYQVTQFGKPVTLSCSQTLNHNVMYWYQQKSSQAPKLLFHYYDKDFNNEADTPDNFQSRRPNTSFCFLDIRSPGLGDTAMYLCATREGSSYNSPLHFGNGTRLTVT.

This sequence joins TRBV3-1 (or the pseudogene TRBV3-2) and TRBJ2-4; D perhaps matches TRBD2 (5 bases). Deletions cut 2 bases from V and 6 bases from J, with 17 bases between. The length of the CDR3 is 16 residues. Germline V gene data show CDR1 as LGHDT and CDR2 as YNNKEL (reference sequence). CDR3 residues: CASSQSKTTFRNIQYF. Here the CDR3 DNA reads TGTGCCAGCAGCCAATCCAAGACTACTTTCCGAAACATTCAGTACTTC.

About this clone itself: The same CDR3 is also encoded by other DNA sequences in this sample. The chain recombines TRBV7-2 with TRBJ1-1; TRBD1 agrees at 7 bases. Germline CDR1 reads SGHTA; CDR2 reads FQGNSA. With V trimmed by 3 bases and J by 5 bases, 6 bases remained unmatched. CDR3 length equals 14 residues. CDR3 loop: CASSLEGAGTEAFF. CDR3 nucleotide sequence: TGTGCCAGCAGCTTGGAGGGGGCTGGGACTGAAGCTTTCTTT. The full variable domain, completed using reference TRBV7-2 and TRBJ1-1, is GAGVSQSPSNKVTEKGKDVELRCDPISGHTALYWYRQSLGQGLEFLIYFQGNSAPDKSGLPSDRFSAERTGGSVSTLTIQRTQQEDSAVYLCASSLEGAGTEAFFGQGTRLTVV.

V is TRBV19 and J is TRBJ2-3; possibly TRBD2 for D (5 bases). The CDR3 spans 15 residues. V lost 6 bases to trimming and J lost 0 bases, with 13 bases between them. Germline V CDR1 and CDR2: LNHDA, SQIVND (reference sequence). The CDR3 DNA follows: TGTGCCAGTAGGGTACAGAGGGCTAGCACAGATACGCAGTATTTT. Its protein product is CASRVQRASTDTQYF.

In this sample, this clone turned up a few times. The J gene is TRBJ2-3, the V gene TRBV30; 7 positions agree with TRBD1. Trimming cost V 1 base and J 11 bases; bases outside gene matches: 3. Germline CDR1 reads GTSNPN; CDR2 reads SVGIG (reference sequence). The CDR3 is made up of 11 amino acids. The CDR3 sequence: CAWSAGTEQYF. The CDR3 nucleotides are TGTGCCTGGAGTGCCGGGACAGAGCAGTATTTT.